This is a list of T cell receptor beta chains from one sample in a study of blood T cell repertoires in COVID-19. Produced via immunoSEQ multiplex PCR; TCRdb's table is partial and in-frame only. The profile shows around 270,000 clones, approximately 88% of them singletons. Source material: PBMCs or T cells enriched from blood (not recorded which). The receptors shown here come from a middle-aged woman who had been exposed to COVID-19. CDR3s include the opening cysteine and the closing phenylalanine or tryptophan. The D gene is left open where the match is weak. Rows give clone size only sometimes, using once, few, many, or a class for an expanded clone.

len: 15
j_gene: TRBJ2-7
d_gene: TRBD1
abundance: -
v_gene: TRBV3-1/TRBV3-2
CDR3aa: CASRLTGGRGYEQYF
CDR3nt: TGTGCCAGCAGGCTAACAGGGGGCCGCGGCTACGAGCAGTACTTC

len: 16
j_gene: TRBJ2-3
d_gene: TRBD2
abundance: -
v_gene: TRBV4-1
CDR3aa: CASSAESGGATDTQYF
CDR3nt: TGCGCCAGCAGCGCTGAGAGCGGGGGGGCCACAGATACGCAGTATTTT

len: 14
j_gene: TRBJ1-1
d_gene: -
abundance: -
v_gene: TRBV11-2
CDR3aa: CASSLDTGGTEAFF
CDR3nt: TGTGCCAGCAGCTTAGATACGGGGGGAACTGAAGCTTTCTTT

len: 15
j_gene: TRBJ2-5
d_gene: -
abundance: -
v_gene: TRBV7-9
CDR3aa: CASSLEGGPQETQYF
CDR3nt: TGTGCCAGCAGCTTAGAGGGAGGCCCACAAGAGACCCAGTACTTC

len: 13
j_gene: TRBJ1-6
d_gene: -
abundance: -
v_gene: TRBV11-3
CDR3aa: CASSLGPNSPLHF
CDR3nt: TGTGCCAGCAGCTTAGGGCCCAATTCACCCCTCCACTTT

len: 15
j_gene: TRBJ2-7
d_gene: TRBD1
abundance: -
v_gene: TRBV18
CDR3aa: CASSPETGFLVEQYF
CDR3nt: TGTGCCAGCTCACCCGAGACAGGGTTTTTGGTAGAGCAGTACTTC

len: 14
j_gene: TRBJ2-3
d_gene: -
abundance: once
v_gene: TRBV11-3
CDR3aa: CASTPRVPGDTQYF
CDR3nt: TGTGCCAGCACCCCCAGGGTCCCAGGAGATACGCAGTATTTT

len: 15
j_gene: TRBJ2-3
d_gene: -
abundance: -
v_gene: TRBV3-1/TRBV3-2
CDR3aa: CASSQEQVRADTQYF
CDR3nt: TGTGCCAGCAGCCAAGAACAGGTCCGGGCAGATACGCAGTATTTT

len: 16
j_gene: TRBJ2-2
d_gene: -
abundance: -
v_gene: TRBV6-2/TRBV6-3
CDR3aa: CASSYRAGFDTGELFF
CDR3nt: TGTGCCAGCAGTTACCGAGCAGGGTTCGACACCGGGGAGCTGTTTTTT

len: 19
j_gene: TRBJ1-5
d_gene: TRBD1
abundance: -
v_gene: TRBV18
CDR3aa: CASSPPPGTGDGFIQPQHF
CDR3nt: TGTGCCAGCTCACCTCCCCCTGGGACAGGGGACGGCTTTATTCAGCCCCAGCATTTT

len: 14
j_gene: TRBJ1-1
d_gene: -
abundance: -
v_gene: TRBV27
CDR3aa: CASRVVRGNTEAFF
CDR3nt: TGTGCCAGCAGGGTTGTCAGGGGAAACACTGAAGCTTTCTTT

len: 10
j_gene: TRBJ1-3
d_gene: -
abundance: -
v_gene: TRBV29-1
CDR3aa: CSVGEGSIYF
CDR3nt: TGCAGCGTTGGGGAGGGGTCCATATATTTT

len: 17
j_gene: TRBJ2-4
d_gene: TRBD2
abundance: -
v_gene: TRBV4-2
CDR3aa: CASSQASGTVAKNIQYF
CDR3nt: TGTGCCAGCAGCCAGGCTAGCGGGACCGTAGCCAAAAACATTCAGTACTTC

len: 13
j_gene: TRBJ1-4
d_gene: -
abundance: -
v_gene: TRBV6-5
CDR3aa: CASRGAAEEKLFF
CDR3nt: TGTGCCAGCAGGGGGGCGGCGGAAGAAAAACTGTTTTTT

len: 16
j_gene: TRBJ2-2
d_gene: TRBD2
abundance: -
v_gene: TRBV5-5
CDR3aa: CASSLRTSGVLGELFF
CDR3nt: TGTGCCAGCAGCCTACGGACTAGCGGGGTCCTAGGGGAGCTGTTTTTT

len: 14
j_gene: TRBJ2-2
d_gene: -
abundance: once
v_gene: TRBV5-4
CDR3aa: CASSPGGSTGELFF
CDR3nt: TGTGCCAGCAGCCCTGGGGGGAGCACCGGGGAGCTGTTTTTT

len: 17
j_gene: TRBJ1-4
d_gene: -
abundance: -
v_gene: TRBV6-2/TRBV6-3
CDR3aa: CASSYSKTPATNEKLFF
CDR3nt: TGTGCCAGCAGTTACTCGAAGACACCTGCAACTAATGAAAAACTGTTTTTT

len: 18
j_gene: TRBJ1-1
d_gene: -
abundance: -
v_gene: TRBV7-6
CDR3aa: CASSQYLGVSAPNTEAFF
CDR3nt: TGTGCCAGCAGCCAATACCTAGGGGTTTCCGCTCCGAACACTGAAGCTTTCTTT

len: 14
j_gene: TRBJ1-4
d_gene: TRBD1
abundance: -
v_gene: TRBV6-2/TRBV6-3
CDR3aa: CASSTGGGSEKLFF
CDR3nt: TGTGCCAGCAGTACAGGGGGCGGGAGTGAAAAACTGTTTTTT